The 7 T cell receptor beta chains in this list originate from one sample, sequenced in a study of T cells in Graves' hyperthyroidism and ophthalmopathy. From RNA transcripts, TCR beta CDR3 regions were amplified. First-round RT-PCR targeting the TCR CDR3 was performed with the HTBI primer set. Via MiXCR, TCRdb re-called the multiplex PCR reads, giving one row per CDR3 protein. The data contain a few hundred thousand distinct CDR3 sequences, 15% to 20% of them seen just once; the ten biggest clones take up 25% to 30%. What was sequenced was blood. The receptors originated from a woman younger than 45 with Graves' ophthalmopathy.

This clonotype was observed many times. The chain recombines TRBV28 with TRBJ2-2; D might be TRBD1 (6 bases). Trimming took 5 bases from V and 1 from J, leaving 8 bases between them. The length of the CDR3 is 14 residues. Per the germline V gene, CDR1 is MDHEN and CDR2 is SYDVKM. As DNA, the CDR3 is TGTGCCAGCAGTCCCAGGGGGAACACCGGGGAGCTGTTTTTT. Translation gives CASSPRGNTGELFF.

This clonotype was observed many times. CDR3 in DNA: TGCAGTGCTAGAGTAGCGGGCGGTGGTTCACCCCTCCACTTT. Amino acids: CSARVAGGGSPLHF. This rearrangement joins TRBV20-1 to TRBJ1-6; D call uncertain. Trimming took 1 base from V and 9 from J, leaving 13 bases between them. The CDR3 runs 14 residues. CDR1 and CDR2 from the germline V gene are DFQATT and SNEGSKA (reference sequence).

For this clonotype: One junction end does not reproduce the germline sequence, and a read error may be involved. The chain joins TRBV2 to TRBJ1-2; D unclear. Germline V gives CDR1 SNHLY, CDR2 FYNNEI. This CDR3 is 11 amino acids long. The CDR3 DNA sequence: TGTGCCAGCTCACCTTATAGAGAGGGCGCCTTC. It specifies CASSPYREGAF.

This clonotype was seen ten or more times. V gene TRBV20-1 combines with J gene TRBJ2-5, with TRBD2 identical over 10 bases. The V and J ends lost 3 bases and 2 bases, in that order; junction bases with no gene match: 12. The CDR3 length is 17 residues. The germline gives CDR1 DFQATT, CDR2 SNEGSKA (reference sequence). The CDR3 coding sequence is TGCAGTGCTAGCCCGATAGCGGGAGGTACCGATCAAGAGACCCAGTACTTC. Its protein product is CSASPIAGGTDQETQYF.

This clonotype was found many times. CDR3 protein: CASSLALGQGRVAFF. In DNA, the CDR3 is TGTGCCAGCAGCTTAGCCCTAGGACAGGGACGAGTTGCTTTCTTT. The rearrangement links TRBV7-8 to TRBJ1-1; 8 nucleotides agree with TRBD1. V dropped 0 bases and J dropped 11; count of bases not matched to a gene: 11. This CDR3 has 15 amino acids. Germline CDR1 reads SGHVS; CDR2 reads FQNEAQ. Using reference TRBV7-8 and TRBJ1-1 for the parts outside the CDR3, the full variable domain is GAGVSQSPRYKVAKRGQDVALRCDPISGHVSLFWYQQALGQGPEFLTYFQNEAQLDKSGLPSDRFFAERPEGSVSTLKIQRTQQEDSAVYLCASSLALGQGRVAFFGQGTRLTVV.

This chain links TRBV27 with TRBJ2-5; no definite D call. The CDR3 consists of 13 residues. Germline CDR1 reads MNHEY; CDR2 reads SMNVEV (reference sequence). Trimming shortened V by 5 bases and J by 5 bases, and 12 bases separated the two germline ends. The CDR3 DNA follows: TGTGCCAGCAGTCCCTCAATCGGGGAGACCCAGTACTTC. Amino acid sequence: CASSPSIGETQYF.

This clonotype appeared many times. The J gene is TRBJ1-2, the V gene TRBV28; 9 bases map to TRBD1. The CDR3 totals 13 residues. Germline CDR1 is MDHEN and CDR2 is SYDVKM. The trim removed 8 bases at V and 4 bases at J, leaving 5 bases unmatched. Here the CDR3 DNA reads TGTGCCAGCTTTACAGGGGGCGGCTATGGCTACACCTTC. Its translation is CASFTGGGYGYTF.